The 30 T cell receptor beta chains given below trace back to one sample, sequenced in a study of blood T cell repertoires in COVID-19. The method was immunoSEQ multiplex PCR; TCRdb's version includes in-frame clones alone and lacks a portion of them. This sample has over 250,000 clones, with about 88% found just once. The sample taken for sequencing was PBMCs or T cells enriched from blood (not recorded which). The origin of the receptors is a woman in her forties or fifties who had recovered from COVID-19.

This clone was recorded only once. The chain links TRBV29-1 to TRBJ1-2, with TRBD1 matching 7 bases. CDR3 length: 15 amino acids. The V gene's germline CDR1 is SQVTM and CDR2 ANQGSEA. CDR3 DNA: TGCAGTGCCCGAGGGGGCGCCTCTAGTTACTATGGCTACACCTTC. It specifies CSARGGASSYYGYTF.

The V call is TRBV28, the J call TRBJ1-1; TRBD1 matches at 8 bases. The CDR3 spans 15 residues. Germline CDR1 and CDR2: MDHEN and SYDVKM. Trimming took 3 bases from V and 5 from J; bases not matched to a gene: 8. The CDR3 spells CASSLARGRWTEAFF. As DNA, the CDR3 is TGTGCCAGCAGTTTGGCCAGGGGGCGTTGGACTGAAGCTTTCTTT.

J is TRBJ1-2 and V is TRBV27; 8 bases are shared with TRBD1. Germline V gives CDR1 MNHEY, CDR2 SMNVEV (reference sequence). The V gene end was trimmed by 6 bases and the J gene end by 4 bases; junction bases not matched to a gene: 19. CDR3 length: 18 amino acids. CDR3 in DNA: TGTGCCAGCAGAGGGATACTAGACAGGGGCCAGAGGATCTATGGCTACACCTTC. It specifies CASRGILDRGQRIYGYTF.

This chain uses TRBV7-8 with TRBJ2-1; 12 bases fit TRBD2. The CDR3 has 17 residues. Germline V gene lookup returns CDR1 SGHVS and CDR2 FQNEAQ. The ends lost 5 bases at V and 5 bases at J; junction bases unmatched: 10. CDR3 sequence (DNA): TGTGCCAGCAGCCCCGCCTTTCTAGCGGGAGGGCACAATGAGCAGTTCTTC. Its protein product is CASSPAFLAGGHNEQFF.

The V and J genes are TRBV10-3 and TRBJ2-7; TRBD1 aligns across 7 bases. Germline CDR1 reads ENHRY; CDR2 reads SYGVKD. The junction had 3 bases not matched to a gene; V was cut back by 3 bases and J by 1 base. This CDR3 spans 14 amino acids. The chain's CDR3 is CAISDPGGSYEQYF. The CDR3 coding sequence is TGTGCCATCAGTGACCCAGGGGGTTCCTACGAGCAGTACTTC.

Comments on this clone: Other DNA sequences in the sample encode the same CDR3. J is TRBJ2-1 and V is TRBV5-1; TRBD2 aligns across 7 bases. The CDR3 covers 15 residues. Germline V lookup: CDR1 SGHRS, CDR2 YFSETQ. V was clipped by 0 bases and J by 2 bases; unmatched bases: 2. In DNA, the CDR3 is TGCGCCAGCAGCTTGGCTAGCGGAACCTACAATGAGCAGTTCTTC. It yields the protein CASSLASGTYNEQFF. Full variable domain (remainder filled in from reference TRBV5-1 and TRBJ2-1): KAGVTQTPRYLIKTRGQQVTLSCSPISGHRSVSWYQQTPGQGLQFLFEYFSETQRNKGNFPGRFSGRQFSNSRSEMNVSTLELGDSALYLCASSLASGTYNEQFFGPGTRLTVL.

The V gene is TRBV12-5, the J gene TRBJ1-2; D possibly corresponds to TRBD1 (5 bases). The CDR3 consists of 14 residues. Germline lookup yields CDR1 LGHNT and CDR2 FRNRAP. V lost 5 bases, J lost 3 bases, and 13 bases lay in between. As DNA, the CDR3 is TGTGCTAGTGGTCCGGGAGGACACTACTATGGCTACACCTTC. It specifies CASGPGGHYYGYTF.

The gene calls are TRBV4-2 and TRBJ1-3; D unresolved. CDR1 and CDR2 (germline): LGHNA, YNFKEQ. This CDR3 has 15 amino acids. The ends were cut back, 2 bases at V and 2 bases at J, with 10 bases in the middle. CDR3 sequence: CASSQREGTGNTIYF. The DNA for the CDR3 is TGTGCCAGCAGCCAACGGGAGGGTACTGGAAACACCATATATTTT.

This rearrangement joins TRBV28 to TRBJ1-1; D is undetermined. Trimming pared 6 bases from V and 0 bases from J, leaving 11 bases between. The CDR3 sequence is 14 residues long. Germline CDR1 reads MDHEN; CDR2 reads SYDVKM. CDR3 in DNA: TGTGCCAGCAGCCGCCTACTCCTGAACACTGAAGCTTTCTTT. Its translation: CASSRLLLNTEAFF.

The rearrangement joins TRBV28 to TRBJ2-7, with a tentative D call TRBD2 (5 bases). Trimming removed 5 bases at V and 1 base at J, with 9 bases between. Germline V gene data show CDR1 as MDHEN and CDR2 as SYDVKM. The CDR3 spans 13 residues. CDR3 sequence reads: CASSPGRSYEQYF. The CDR3 DNA follows: TGTGCCAGCAGTCCTGGGAGATCCTACGAGCAGTACTTC. Based on the CDR3 plus reference TRBV28 and TRBJ2-7, the full variable domain is DVKVTQSSRYLVKRTGEKVFLECVQDMDHENMFWYRQDPGLGLRLIYFSYDVKMKEKGDIPEGYSVSREKKERFSLILESASTNQTSMYLCASSPGRSYEQYFGPGTRLTVT.

This clone was detected once. CDR3 sequence: CASSQSGTPNSPLHF. CDR3 bases: TGTGCCAGCAGTCAATCCGGGACACCTAATTCACCCCTCCACTTT. This chain links TRBV7-2 with TRBJ1-6, with D possibly being TRBD1 (6 bases). Trimming left V 6 bases short and J 6 bases short, with 15 bases between. The germline V gene encodes CDR1 SGHTA and CDR2 FQGNSA. This CDR3 spans 15 amino acids.

The rearrangement uses TRBV6-5 and TRBJ2-1; D unresolved. The CDR3 is 12 amino acids. V was clipped by 0 bases and J by 7 bases, with 4 bases between them. Germline lookup yields CDR1 MNHEY and CDR2 SVGAGI. CDR3 DNA: TGTGCCAGCAGTTACTCGCAGAATGAGCAGTTCTTC. It encodes CASSYSQNEQFF.

The chain couples TRBV28 to TRBJ2-2; weak D call: TRBD1 (5 bases). Germline-derived CDR1 and CDR2 are MDHEN and SYDVKM. V was clipped by 5 bases and J by 4 bases, with 17 bases between them. This CDR3 region has 16 residues. CDR3 loop: CASSPTVQGVTGELFF. The CDR3 bases are TGTGCCAGCAGTCCGACAGTCCAGGGCGTCACCGGGGAGCTGTTTTTT.

This clone has only one observation. This chain uses TRBV7-3 with TRBJ1-1, with D perhaps matching TRBD1 (6 bases). The V gene lost 5 bases and the J gene lost 5 bases, with 12 bases spanning the gap. The CDR3 is 13 amino acids. CDR1 and CDR2 from the germline V gene are SGHTA and FQGTGA. In DNA form, the CDR3 reads TGTGCCAGCAGCCTACAGGGTGGAACTGAAGCTTTCTTT. This translates into CASSLQGGTEAFF.

The rearrangement joins TRBV7-9 to TRBJ1-1; 7 bases align to TRBD1. CDR1 and CDR2 (germline): SEHNR, FQNEAQ (reference sequence). CDR3 size: 14 residues. V shed 6 bases, J shed 4 bases, and the junction held 8 bases outside the gene matches. In DNA form, the CDR3 reads TGTGCCAGCAGGCTAGGGGGCGGCGTCACTGAAGCTTTCTTT. It specifies CASRLGGGVTEAFF.

The CDR3 protein is CASSPPGQGVSYTF. The CDR3 nucleotides read TGTGCCAGCTCACCACCAGGGCAGGGGGTGAGCTACACCTTC. The chain carries TRBV18 and TRBJ1-2; 7 positions match TRBD1. Germline CDR1 is KGHSH and CDR2 is LQKENI. CDR3 length equals 14 residues. V dropped 0 bases and J dropped 9; count of bases not matched to a gene: 7.

The rearrangement links TRBV5-6 to TRBJ2-7; 9 positions match TRBD2. The V gene end was trimmed by 4 bases and the J gene end by 3 bases; junction bases not matched to a gene: 8. There are 15 residues in the CDR3. Germline V gene sequence: CDR1 SGHDT, CDR2 YYEEEE. CDR3 nucleotide sequence: TGTGCCAGCAGCCCCGGGACTAGCAGAATCTACGAGCAGTACTTC. Amino acids: CASSPGTSRIYEQYF.

The chain has TRBV24-1 and TRBJ2-1; the match to TRBD2 covers 9 bases. The CDR3 extends over 15 amino acids. Germline V gene data show CDR1 as KGHDR and CDR2 as SFDVKD. V shed 9 bases, J shed 7 bases, and the junction held 12 bases outside the gene matches. The CDR3 is CATGGSGLASNEQFF. CDR3 DNA: TGTGCCACCGGGGGGTCCGGACTAGCGAGTAATGAGCAGTTCTTC.

The sample holds one count of this clone. The chain links TRBV5-1 to TRBJ1-1, with D maybe TRBD1 (5 bases). With 5 bases removed from V and 4 bases from J, the gap between germline ends came to 15 bases. CDR3 length: 14 amino acids. The V gene's germline CDR1 is SGHRS and CDR2 YFSETQ. CDR3 in amino acids: CASRPLGGGTEAFF. The DNA of the CDR3 is TGCGCCAGCAGGCCTCTGGGGGGAGGCACTGAAGCTTTCTTT.

CDR3 in amino acids: CASSKRSLVPEAFF. The CDR3 DNA sequence: TGTGCCAGCAGCAAACGTAGTCTGGTCCCTGAAGCTTTCTTT. The rearrangement links TRBV21-1 to TRBJ1-1. TRBV21-1 is deemed a pseudogene. This CDR3 spans 14 amino acids.

This clone was detected only once. The V call is TRBV27, the J call TRBJ1-6; the D is unclear. Germline CDR1 is MNHEY and CDR2 is SMNVEV (reference sequence). The length of the CDR3 is 16 residues. V was trimmed by 8 bases and J by 1 base, leaving 15 bases between them. In DNA form, the CDR3 reads TGTGCCAGCCGCCTCGCGGGTACTTCCTATAATTCACCCCTCCACTTT. Protein sequence: CASRLAGTSYNSPLHF.

The genes are TRBV9 and TRBJ2-1; 7 bases are a match to TRBD2. CDR3 length equals 14 residues. J was trimmed by 5 bases and V by 2 bases; bases with no gene match: 4. Per germline, CDR1 SGDLS and CDR2 YYNGEE. In DNA, the CDR3 is TGTGCCAGCAGCGTTCTAGCGGAGGACAATGAGCAGTTCTTC. It is translated as CASSVLAEDNEQFF.

The chain carries TRBV4-3 and TRBJ1-2, with 7 nucleotides matching TRBD1. With 0 bases clipped from V and 2 bases from J, the junction kept 3 bases outside the gene matches. CDR1 and CDR2 (germline): LGHNA, YSLEER. This CDR3 is built from 15 residues. The CDR3 DNA is TGCGCCAGCAGCCAAGATGACAGGGCAAACTATGGCTACACCTTC. It is translated as CASSQDDRANYGYTF.

The chain joins TRBV6-1 to TRBJ1-1; possibly TRBD1 for D (6 bases). CDR1 is MNHNS and CDR2 is SASEGT in the germline V gene. The CDR3 sequence is 15 residues long. The V end lost 2 bases, the J end lost 3 bases, and 13 bases lay between the germline ends. CDR3 DNA: TGTGCCAGCAGTGAAAAGGGGGGGGCGTACACTGAAGCTTTCTTT. Residues: CASSEKGGAYTEAFF.

This clone was recorded only once. This chain joins TRBV24-1 and TRBJ2-1, with 15 bases matching TRBD2. J was trimmed by 8 bases and V by 10 bases; bases with no gene match: 2. The CDR3 totals 13 residues. The germline V gene has CDR1 KGHDR and CDR2 SFDVKD. This CDR3 reads CATGLAGGHEQFF. CDR3 DNA: TGTGCCACGGGACTAGCGGGAGGACATGAGCAGTTCTTC.

This clone was seen a single time. This sequence joins TRBV28 and TRBJ2-1; 7 nucleotides align to TRBD2. The CDR3 has 14 residues. Germline CDR1 reads MDHEN; CDR2 reads SYDVKM. The J segment lost 5 bases and the V segment lost 3 bases, leaving 4 bases of the junction unmatched. CDR3 in DNA: TGTGCCAGCAGTTTCCGAGCGGGGAACAATGAGCAGTTCTTC. The encoded protein is CASSFRAGNNEQFF.

The chain carries TRBV10-3 and TRBJ2-1; D gene unclear. The CDR3 is 14 residues long. V dropped 4 bases and J dropped 0 bases, with 7 bases sitting between them. Germline CDR1 and CDR2: ENHRY and SYGVKD. CDR3: CAISAGISYNEQFF. CDR3 DNA: TGTGCCATCAGTGCGGGTATCTCCTACAATGAGCAGTTCTTC.

The rearrangement uses TRBV7-8 and TRBJ1-2; 10 nucleotides line up with TRBD1. J was trimmed by 5 bases and V by 4 bases; bases with no gene match: 7. CDR3 length: 15 amino acids. Per germline, CDR1 SGHVS and CDR2 FQNEAQ. The CDR3 DNA reads TGTGCCAGCAGCTCGGCGGGACAGGGGATTTATGGCTACACCTTC. Translated, it gives CASSSAGQGIYGYTF.

V is TRBV7-9 and J is TRBJ2-2, with 8 bases matching TRBD1. CDR1 is SEHNR and CDR2 is FQNEAQ in the germline V gene (reference sequence). This CDR3 has 15 residues. Trimming took 4 bases from V and 5 from J; bases not matched to a gene: 6. CDR3: CASSSTGERTGELFF. The CDR3 DNA reads as TGTGCCAGCAGCTCGACAGGGGAAAGAACCGGGGAGCTGTTTTTT.

This chain uses TRBV28 with TRBJ2-7; 10 bases align to TRBD2. Germline-derived CDR1 and CDR2 are MDHEN and SYDVKM. The CDR3 runs to 19 residues. With V trimmed by 4 bases and J by 4 bases, 19 bases remained unmatched. The CDR3 loop is CASSYPLAGASVVGYEQYF. CDR3 nucleotides: TGTGCCAGCAGTTACCCCCTAGCGGGAGCATCCGTGGTCGGGTACGAGCAGTACTTC.